This paragraph covers one T cell receptor beta chain sequence. Its antigen is unknown. This record belongs to a study of Ad26.COV2.S vaccination and SARS-CoV-2 variants. Overall study: Among those in the COV1001 Ad26.COV2.S trial arm was the donor. Whole-study results and caveats: Vaccinees displayed broader spike-specific TCR repertoires than placebo recipients.

Sequencing used immunoSEQ multiplex PCR; TCRdb keeps in-frame clones, though not all of them. Among hundreds of thousands of clones listed, around nine tenths were seen once. This sample's treatment: 15 to 20 received Ad26.COV2.S at low or high dose, single or two shots; about five received placebo; per-sample allocation not given. Repertoires come from day 63 after the first vaccine or placebo injection. Within Boston, the person who donated was an adult of 18-55 years. CDR1 is MDHEN and CDR2 is SYDVKM in the germline V gene. The CDR3 runs 14 residues. Trimming shortened V by 6 bases and J by 5 bases, and 16 bases separated the two germline ends.

The sequenced sample was peripheral blood, obtained in a trial of Ad26.COV2.S vaccine versus placebo. V gene TRBV28 combines with J gene TRBJ1-2; no clear D gene. This receptor was identified in a person aged 18-60 years who received the Ad26.COV2.S COVID-19 vaccine or a placebo. The CDR3 DNA is TGTGCCAGCAGCCCTCCATGGGGTGTTTATGGCTACACCTTC. Translating gives CASSPPWGVYGYTF.